Presented here are 10 T cell receptor beta chains from one specimen sequenced in a study of blood T cell repertoires in COVID-19. This table comes from immunoSEQ multiplex PCR, and its TCRdb copy is limited to in-frame clones, with some not included. Of 200,000 to 250,000 clones detected, roughly 80% appear once; the ten largest clones hold 3.4%. The specimen was peripheral blood. These receptors all stem from a young woman with acute or convalescent COVID-19.

The count of this clone is one. The chain combines TRBV3-1 (or the pseudogene TRBV3-2) with TRBJ1-6; 8 nucleotides agree with TRBD1. In germline, CDR1 is LGHDT, CDR2 YNNKEL (reference sequence). CDR3 size: 17 residues. After removal of 2 bases from V and 7 bases from J, the junction contained 10 bases not matched to a gene. This chain's CDR3 is CASSQTPNRGYNSPLHF. The DNA for the CDR3 is TGTGCCAGCAGCCAAACCCCGAACAGGGGGTACAATTCACCCCTCCACTTT.

This chain joins TRBV19 and TRBJ2-1; D perhaps matches TRBD1 (6 bases). Per germline, CDR1 LNHDA and CDR2 SQIVND (reference sequence). This CDR3 comprises 14 residues. Trimming shortened V by 5 bases and J by 4 bases, and 12 bases separated the two germline ends. The CDR3 nucleotides read TGTGCCAGTAGTGTGGACAGAAATTACAATGAGCAGTTCTTC. Encoded protein: CASSVDRNYNEQFF.

About this clone itself: In the same sample, other DNA sequences code for this CDR3. The chain is built from TRBV7-2 and TRBJ2-3; D might be TRBD1 (5 bases). This CDR3 spans 14 amino acids. Germline assignment: CDR1 SGHTA and CDR2 FQGNSA. V lost 1 base to trimming and J lost 3 bases, with 8 bases between them. CDR3 DNA sequence: TGTGCCAGCAGCTTAGTCCAGGGAACAGATACGCAGTATTTT. Translation: CASSLVQGTDTQYF.

J is TRBJ2-5 and V is TRBV14; 10 nucleotides agree with TRBD2. This CDR3 has 16 residues. With V trimmed by 4 bases and J by 5 bases, 10 bases remained unmatched. CDR1 is SGHDN, CDR2 FVKESK, per germline. The CDR3 reads CASSRPGLAGVETQYF. CDR3 nucleotide sequence: TGTGCCAGCAGCCGGCCAGGGCTAGCGGGAGTGGAGACCCAGTACTTC.

This clone was seen only a few times. The V gene is TRBV29-1, the J gene TRBJ1-2, with 8 bases lining up with TRBD1. The CDR3 loop spans 12 amino acids. The junction had 7 bases not matched to a gene; V was cut back by 5 bases and J by 8 bases. CDR1 and CDR2 from the germline V gene are SQVTM and ANQGSEA. The CDR3 bases are TGCAGCGTTCGACAGGGGCCCGGCGGCTACACCTTC. This sequence encodes CSVRQGPGGYTF.

The chain has TRBV2 and TRBJ1-2; D ambiguous. The CDR3 contains 13 residues. V lost 4 bases and J lost 6, with 12 bases in between. CDR1 and CDR2 from the germline V gene are SNHLY and FYNNEI. The CDR3: CASSGFNGNGYTF. In nucleotides, the CDR3 is TGTGCCAGCAGTGGCTTCAACGGGAATGGCTACACCTTC. The variable domain in full, with the rest retrieved from reference TRBV2 and TRBJ1-2, is EPEVTQTPSHQVTQMGQEVILRCVPISNHLYFYWYRQILGQKVEFLVSFYNNEISEKSEIFDDQFSVERPDGSNFTLKIRSTKLEDSAMYFCASSGFNGNGYTFGSGTRLTVV.

The chain couples TRBV28 to TRBJ2-1; D not certain. The CDR3 has 18 residues. Deletions cut 4 bases from V and 4 bases from J, with 23 bases between. Germline CDR1 and CDR2: MDHEN and SYDVKM. CDR3 coding DNA: TGTGCCAGCAGTTCCCCCATCGACCCACAGTCGTCTTACAATGAGCAGTTCTTC. Translation gives CASSSPIDPQSSYNEQFF.

This clone has just one count. The J gene is TRBJ2-7, the V gene TRBV5-8; TRBD2 matches at 8 bases. Losses at the gene ends were 0 bases for V and 2 bases for J; bases not matched to a gene: 10. The CDR3 runs 17 residues. The germline V gene has CDR1 SGHTS and CDR2 YDEGEE. CDR3 DNA: TGTGCCAGCAGCTTGGATCGGGGGGGTCCTTTGACCTACGAGCAGTACTTC. This gives the protein CASSLDRGGPLTYEQYF.

CDR3 protein: CASSVQDNYGYTF. The CDR3 DNA reads as TGTGCCAGCAGCGTACAGGATAACTATGGCTACACCTTC. The chain has TRBV9 and TRBJ1-2; D unclear. The CDR3 sequence is 13 residues long. The germline V and J ends were trimmed by 1 base and 1 base, with 5 bases remaining between them. CDR1 and CDR2 (germline): SGDLS, YYNGEE.

CDR3 sequence reads: CASSLAPGTNTGELFF. Written as DNA, the CDR3 is TGTGCCAGCAGCTTGGCTCCGGGTACGAACACCGGGGAGCTGTTTTTT. The chain has TRBV5-4 and TRBJ2-2; D is undetermined. The CDR3 loop spans 16 amino acids. Germline V gives CDR1 SGHNT, CDR2 YYREEE (reference sequence). V shed 0 bases and J shed 0 bases, with 9 bases lying between them.